Listed below are T cell receptor beta chains from one sample, sequenced in a study of blood T cell repertoires in COVID-19. The data were produced by immunoSEQ multiplex PCR, yet TCRdb's version contains in-frame clones alone and is incomplete. The data contain some 240,000 clones, approximately 84% of them singletons. Sequenced sample: PBMCs or T cells enriched from blood (not recorded which). Source of these receptors: a man aged 45-65 years who had recovered from COVID-19. Each CDR3 is given with its conserved first and last residue. Fields, in order: V gene, J gene, clone size, D gene, CDR3 DNA, CDR3 protein. D genes are given only for firm matches. Not every row has a clone size; where given, it reads once, few, many or a size class.

V: TRBV19; J: TRBJ2-7; size: .; D: TRBD1; DNA: TGTGCCAGTTCTTCAACAGGGGATCCCTACGAGCAGTACTTC; CDR3: CASSSTGDPYEQYF
V: TRBV7-9; J: TRBJ1-3; size: .; D: .; DNA: TGTGCCAGCAGCCCCCCGGCGGTATCTGGAAACACCATATATTTT; CDR3: CASSPPAVSGNTIYF
V: TRBV6-5; J: TRBJ1-5; size: .; D: .; DNA: TGTGCCAGCAGAACCGGAGGTCAGCCCCAGCATTTT; CDR3: CASRTGGQPQHF
V: TRBV29-1; J: TRBJ2-1; size: .; D: .; DNA: TGCAGCGTTGAATACCCCAGGCAGGGTCGCGGTTACTACAATGAGCAGTTCTTC; CDR3: CSVEYPRQGRGYYNEQFF
V: TRBV5-1; J: TRBJ2-7; size: once; D: TRBD2; DNA: TGCGCCAGCACCGAACAAACTAGCGGGGGTGCTATCTCCTACGAGCAGTACTTC; CDR3: CASTEQTSGGAISYEQYF
V: TRBV11-2; J: TRBJ2-1; size: .; D: .; DNA: TGTGCCAGCAGCTTCAACTACAATGAGCAGTTCTTC; CDR3: CASSFNYNEQFF
V: TRBV5-1; J: TRBJ2-4; size: .; D: TRBD1; DNA: TGCGCCAGCAGCTTGGGACAGGGGACCTGGGGCATTCAGTACTTC; CDR3: CASSLGQGTWGIQYF
V: TRBV5-6; J: TRBJ2-4; size: .; D: .; DNA: TGTGCCAGCAGCCAATCCTCTGGTAGGGAGAAAAACATTCAGTACTTC; CDR3: CASSQSSGREKNIQYF
V: TRBV19; J: TRBJ1-5; size: .; D: .; DNA: TGTGCCAGTAGTGAAGGGGGTTCGGAGCCCCAGCATTTT; CDR3: CASSEGGSEPQHF
V: TRBV7-6; J: TRBJ2-1; size: once; D: .; DNA: TGTGCCAGCAGCAGAGCAGAGCGGGTTCCCTACAATGAGCAGTTCTTC; CDR3: CASSRAERVPYNEQFF
V: TRBV12-5; J: TRBJ2-4; size: .; D: TRBD2; DNA: TGTGCTAGTGGTTTGGTACTCAGCGGGAGGGGGTTAGCCAAAAACATTCAGTACTTC; CDR3: CASGLVLSGRGLAKNIQYF
V: TRBV6-2/TRBV6-3; J: TRBJ2-7; size: .; D: .; DNA: TGTGCCAGCAGTGGTCGGGGATCCTACGAGCAGTACTTC; CDR3: CASSGRGSYEQYF
V: TRBV18; J: TRBJ2-2; size: .; D: .; DNA: TGTGCCAGCTCACCATCGACAGTAGGTACCGGGGAGCTGTTTTTT; CDR3: CASSPSTVGTGELFF
V: TRBV15; J: TRBJ1-2; size: once; D: TRBD1; DNA: TGTGCCACCAGCAGAAAAGGACAGGGAAGATTGGATGGCTACACCTTC; CDR3: CATSRKGQGRLDGYTF
V: TRBV28; J: TRBJ2-7; size: .; D: .; DNA: TGTGCCAGCAGTCCTAGGACCAGAGGGTACGAGCAGTACTTC; CDR3: CASSPRTRGYEQYF
V: TRBV2; J: TRBJ2-7; size: .; D: TRBD2; DNA: TGTGCCAGCAGTCCCCTGTGGGCTAGCGGGTCGACCTACGAGCAGTACTTC; CDR3: CASSPLWASGSTYEQYF
V: TRBV5-1; J: TRBJ2-5; size: .; D: TRBD1; DNA: TGCGCCAGCAGCTTGGCCGGGACAGCAAACCAAGAGACCCAGTACTTC; CDR3: CASSLAGTANQETQYF
V: TRBV3-1/TRBV3-2; J: TRBJ1-2; size: .; D: .; DNA: TGTGCCAGCAGTCCACAGAGAAACTATGGCTACACCTTC; CDR3: CASSPQRNYGYTF
V: TRBV9; J: TRBJ2-5; size: .; D: TRBD2; DNA: TGTGCCAGCAGCGTAGGGTGGGCTAGCGGGAGAGGTTGGGAGACCCAGTACTTC; CDR3: CASSVGWASGRGWETQYF
V: TRBV12-3/TRBV12-4; J: TRBJ1-6; size: once; D: .; DNA: TGTGCCAGCACCTCCGCGGTCAATTCACCCCTCCACTTT; CDR3: CASTSAVNSPLHF
V: TRBV18; J: TRBJ2-1; size: many; D: TRBD2; DNA: TGTGCCAGCTCACCTAAAGAGACTAGCGGGAGAAGGACCTACAATGAGCAGTTCTTC; CDR3: CASSPKETSGRRTYNEQFF
V: TRBV5-6; J: TRBJ2-3; size: .; D: .; DNA: TGTGCCAGCAGCTTGGCACACAGGATTCCAGATACGCAGTATTTT; CDR3: CASSLAHRIPDTQYF
V: TRBV3-1/TRBV3-2; J: TRBJ1-3; size: .; D: .; DNA: TGTGCCAGCAGCCAAGACGGGTTAACCTCTGGAAACACCATATATTTT; CDR3: CASSQDGLTSGNTIYF
V: TRBV27; J: TRBJ2-7; size: .; D: TRBD2; DNA: TGTGCCAGCAGTCCCGCTAGCGGGATCCGCTACCTCGAGCAGTACTTC; CDR3: CASSPASGIRYLEQYF